This TCR beta chain was captured by sequencing in a study of blood T cell repertoires in COVID-19. The overall study: Some COVID-19 samples were acute and others convalescent; all came from the United States, Italy and Spain.

Germline V gene lookup returns CDR1 LNHDA and CDR2 SQIVND (reference sequence). The CDR3 consists of 14 residues. With 1 base removed from V and 0 bases from J, the gap between germline ends came to 6 bases. Authors' processing steps: Nucleated cell counts were estimated from reference gene primer amplification. The table came from immunoSEQ multiplex PCR; TCRdb's copy has only in-frame clones and leaves some out. Clone size and V and J calls were adopted from that table, with D and trimming inferred from the DNA. The sample has roughly 51,000 clones, 90% to 95% seen once. This clone showed up just once.

The sequenced sample consisted of peripheral blood. The TCR originated in an older woman with active or convalescent COVID-19. The genes are TRBV19 and TRBJ1-1, with D possibly being TRBD1 (5 bases). CDR3 sequence: CASSIGQLNTEAFF. The CDR3, as DNA: TGTGCCAGTAGTATAGGACAGCTGAACACTGAAGCTTTCTTT.